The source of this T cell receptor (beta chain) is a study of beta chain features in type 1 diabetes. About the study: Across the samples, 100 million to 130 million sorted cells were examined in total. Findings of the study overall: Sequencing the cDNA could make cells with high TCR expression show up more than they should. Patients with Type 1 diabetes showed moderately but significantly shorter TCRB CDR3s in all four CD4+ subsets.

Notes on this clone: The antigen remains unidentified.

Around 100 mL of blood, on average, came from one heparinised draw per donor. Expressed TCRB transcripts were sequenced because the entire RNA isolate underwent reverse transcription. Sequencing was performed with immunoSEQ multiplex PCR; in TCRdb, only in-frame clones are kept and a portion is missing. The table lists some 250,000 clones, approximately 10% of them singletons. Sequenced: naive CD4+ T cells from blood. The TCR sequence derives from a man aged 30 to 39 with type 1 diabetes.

CDR3 sequence reads: CASSDRGGLYAAEQFF. In DNA, the CDR3 is TGTGCCAGCAGCGATAGGGGGGGGCTATACGCTGCTGAGCAGTTCTTC. The rearrangement joins TRBV7-2 to TRBJ2-1; weak D call: TRBD2 (7 bases). The CDR3 has 16 amino acids. The germline gives CDR1 SGHTA, CDR2 FQGNSA. V was clipped by 5 bases and J by 9 bases, with 23 bases between them.